Below are 3 T cell receptor beta chains sequenced from a single sample in a study of cytomegalovirus exposure and HLA in healthy donors. 13 Jbeta primers and 60 Vbeta primers were used for the PCR. Produced via immunoSEQ multiplex PCR; TCRdb's table is partial and in-frame only. The sample lists around 100,000 clones; roughly 83% were seen once. The sequenced sample was PBMCs. Every receptor here comes from a woman aged 18 to 35 in good health and CMV-seropositive.

The chain links TRBV7-3 to TRBJ2-1; 9 nucleotides line up with TRBD2. V was clipped by 7 bases and J by 6 bases; unmatched bases: 4. Germline V gene lookup returns CDR1 SGHTA and CDR2 FQGTGA. CDR3 length: 13 residues. The CDR3 loop is CASTGSGSNEQFF. The CDR3 DNA reads TGTGCCAGCACGGGTAGCGGGAGCAATGAGCAGTTCTTC.

The chain links TRBV2 to TRBJ2-7; TRBD2 aligns across 11 bases. The ends lost 11 bases at V and 1 base at J; junction bases unmatched: 4. The CDR3 loop spans 13 amino acids. Germline CDR1 reads SNHLY; CDR2 reads FYNNEI. CDR3 nucleotides: TGTGCCGGAGGGACTAGCGGTTCCTACGAGCAGTACTTC. As protein: CAGGTSGSYEQYF.

The chain carries TRBV30 and TRBJ2-1; 13 bases map to TRBD2. The CDR3 spans 15 residues. Per germline, CDR1 GTSNPN and CDR2 SVGIG (reference sequence). Germline trimming cut 2 bases from V and 6 bases from J; bases unmatched to any gene: 4. The CDR3 spells CAWSPGTSGTNEQFF. The CDR3 nucleotides are TGTGCCTGGAGTCCCGGGACTAGCGGGACCAATGAGCAGTTCTTC.